The 7 T cell receptor beta chains presented below share a single source sample, sequenced in a study of spatial heterogeneity in lung cancer (dated by TCRdb to between 2017 and 2020). Receptor amplification or capture employed 5' RACE. Sequencing took place on a NextSeq 500. TCRdb's own reprocessing of the public reads used fastp at Q25 and MiXCR and kept productive beta chains. Every distinct CDR3 protein forms one entry, paired with its most common genes and DNA. The sample profile shows about 120,000 distinct CDR3 sequences; about 12% of them were found once. The ten largest clonotypes hold 16% of the sample. Explained via the paper, the time point label denotes: blood at routine non-recurrence follow-up after resection. For TCR sequencing, whole RNA was extracted from tumor and nontumor lung tissue, or from cryopreserved PBMC samples, and no cell sorting was done. The sample was PBMCs, taken at follow-up. The receptors derive from a male donor with early-stage non-small cell lung cancer.

This clonotype has only a few counts. This chain joins TRBV7-2 and TRBJ2-5, with TRBD1 identical over 7 bases. Per the germline V gene, CDR1 is SGHTA and CDR2 is FQGNSA. The CDR3 length is 13 residues. V lost 5 bases to trimming and J lost 5 bases; unmatched junction nucleotides: 5. DNA for the CDR3: TGTGCCAGCAGCCGACAGGGCGGGGAGACCCAGTACTTC. It specifies CASSRQGGETQYF. The full variable domain, rest sourced from reference TRBV7-2 and TRBJ2-5, is GAGVSQSPSNKVTEKGKDVELRCDPISGHTALYWYRQSLGQGLEFLIYFQGNSAPDKSGLPSDRFSAERTGGSVSTLTIQRTQQEDSAVYLCASSRQGGETQYFGPGTRLLVL.

This clonotype was recorded at least ten times. The V and J genes are TRBV5-5 and TRBJ1-4; no clear D. Germline V gene data show CDR1 as SGHKS and CDR2 as YYEKEE (reference sequence). V dropped 4 bases and J dropped 10 bases, with 17 bases sitting between them. The CDR3 runs to 14 residues. As DNA, the CDR3 is TGTGCCAGCAGCCCCGAAGGTACTATGGGAAAACTGTTTTTT. It encodes CASSPEGTMGKLFF.

The rearrangement joins TRBV20-1 to TRBJ2-6, with 8 bases that match TRBD2. V gave up 7 bases and J gave up 0 bases; unmatched junction bases: 5. The CDR3 is 15 amino acids. Per germline, CDR1 DFQATT and CDR2 SNEGSKA (reference sequence). The CDR3 spells CSVSGTSSGANVLTF. The CDR3 coding sequence is TGCAGTGTCTCCGGGACTAGCTCTGGGGCCAACGTCCTGACTTTC.

This clonotype was recorded a few times. The rearrangement joins TRBV7-8 to TRBJ1-2; TRBD1 might be the D (5 bases). This CDR3 is 18 amino acids long. The V gene lost 3 bases and the J gene lost 0 bases, with 20 bases spanning the gap. Germline CDR1 and CDR2: SGHVS and FQNEAQ. The DNA of the CDR3 is TGTGCCAGCAGCTTGCGGGTTCAAGACAGCTCTACTAACTATGGCTACACCTTC. Translated: CASSLRVQDSSTNYGYTF.

Ten or more counts support this clonotype. The chain joins TRBV6-5 to TRBJ1-5; D ambiguous. CDR1 MNHEY and CDR2 SVGAGI come from the germline V gene. Between the trimmed V and J ends, which lost 4 bases and 4 bases, there was a span of 11 bases. The CDR3 is made up of 14 amino acids. This CDR3 is CASSWAPRNQPQHF. CDR3 sequence (DNA): TGTGCCAGCAGTTGGGCCCCGCGGAATCAGCCCCAGCATTTT.

CDR3 sequence reads: CASSPGQVNYEQYF. CDR3 DNA: TGCGCCAGCAGCCCCGGACAGGTGAACTACGAGCAGTACTTC. V and J are TRBV5-1 and TRBJ2-7; 7 bases match TRBD1. V shed 4 bases and J 3 bases; nucleotides not matched to a gene: 7. The CDR3 is 14 amino acids. CDR1 and CDR2 from the germline V gene are SGHRS and YFSETQ.

V usage is TRBV2 and J usage is TRBJ1-4, with 11 positions matching TRBD1. Germline trimming cut 10 bases from V and 8 bases from J; bases unmatched to any gene: 3. Germline V gives CDR1 SNHLY, CDR2 FYNNEI. The CDR3 totals 12 residues. CDR3 DNA: TGTGCCACAGGACAGGGGGCGGAAAAACTGTTTTTT. It translates to CATGQGAEKLFF. The variable domain in full, completed from reference TRBV2 and TRBJ1-4, reads EPEVTQTPSHQVTQMGQEVILRCVPISNHLYFYWYRQILGQKVEFLVSFYNNEISEKSEIFDDQFSVERPDGSNFTLKIRSTKLEDSAMYFCATGQGAEKLFFGSGTQLSVL.